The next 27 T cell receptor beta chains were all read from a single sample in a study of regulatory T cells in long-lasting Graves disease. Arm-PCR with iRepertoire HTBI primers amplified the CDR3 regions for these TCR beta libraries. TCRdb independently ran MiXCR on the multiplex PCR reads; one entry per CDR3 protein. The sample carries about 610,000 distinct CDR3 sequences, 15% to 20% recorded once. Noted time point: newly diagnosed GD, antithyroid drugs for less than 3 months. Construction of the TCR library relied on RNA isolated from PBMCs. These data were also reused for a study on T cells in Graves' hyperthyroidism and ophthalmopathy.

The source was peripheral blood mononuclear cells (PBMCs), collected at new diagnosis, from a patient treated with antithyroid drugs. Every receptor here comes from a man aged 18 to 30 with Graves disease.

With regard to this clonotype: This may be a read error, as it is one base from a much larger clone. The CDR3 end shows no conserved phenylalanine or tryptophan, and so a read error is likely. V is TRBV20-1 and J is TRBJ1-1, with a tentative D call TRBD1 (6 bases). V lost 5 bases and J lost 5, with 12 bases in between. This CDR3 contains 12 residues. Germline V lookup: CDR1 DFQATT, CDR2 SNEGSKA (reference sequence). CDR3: CSALRGWTEAFV. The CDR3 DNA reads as TGCAGTGCTCTCAGGGGATGGACTGAAGCTTTCGTT.

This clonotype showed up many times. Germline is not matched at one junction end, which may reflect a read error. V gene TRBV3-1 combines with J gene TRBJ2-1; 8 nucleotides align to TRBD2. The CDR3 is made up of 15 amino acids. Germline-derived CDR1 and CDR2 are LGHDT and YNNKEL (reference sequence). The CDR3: CASRQEYSGNNEQFF. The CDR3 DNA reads TGTGCCAGCAGACAAGAGTATAGCGGGAATAATGAGCAGTTCTTC.

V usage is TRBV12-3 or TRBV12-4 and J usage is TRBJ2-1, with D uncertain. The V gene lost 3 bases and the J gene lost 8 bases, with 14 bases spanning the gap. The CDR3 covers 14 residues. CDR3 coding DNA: TGTGCCAGCAGTTTTTTATCTCGTCTCTATGAGCAGTTCTTC. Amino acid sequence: CASSFLSRLYEQFF.

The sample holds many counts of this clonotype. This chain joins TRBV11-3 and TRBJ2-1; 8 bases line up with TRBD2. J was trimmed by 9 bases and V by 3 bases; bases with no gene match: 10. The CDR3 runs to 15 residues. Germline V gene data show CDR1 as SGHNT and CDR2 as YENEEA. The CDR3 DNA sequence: TGTGCCAGCAGCTTCACGAGCGGGAGCTCGGGTGAGCAGTTCTTC. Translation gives CASSFTSGSSGEQFF.

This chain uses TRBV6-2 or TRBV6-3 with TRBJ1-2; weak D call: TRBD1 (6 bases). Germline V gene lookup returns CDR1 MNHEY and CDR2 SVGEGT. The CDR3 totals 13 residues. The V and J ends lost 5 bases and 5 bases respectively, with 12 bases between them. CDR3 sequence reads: CASSDGGRYGYTF. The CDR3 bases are TGTGCCAGCAGTGACGGGGGGCGGTATGGCTACACCTTC.

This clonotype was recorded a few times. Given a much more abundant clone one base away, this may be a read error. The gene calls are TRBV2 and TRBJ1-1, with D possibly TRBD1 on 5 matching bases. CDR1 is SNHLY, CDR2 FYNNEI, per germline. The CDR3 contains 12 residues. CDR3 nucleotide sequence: TGTGCCGGCAGTGGGGACGGACTCGAAGCTTTCTTT. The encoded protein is CAGSGDGLEAFF.

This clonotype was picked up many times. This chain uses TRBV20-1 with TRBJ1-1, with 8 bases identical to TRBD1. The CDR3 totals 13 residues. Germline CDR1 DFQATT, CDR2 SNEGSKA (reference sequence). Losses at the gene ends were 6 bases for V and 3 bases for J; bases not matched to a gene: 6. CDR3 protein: CSAPRQGYTEAFF. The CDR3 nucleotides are TGCAGTGCGCCAAGACAGGGGTACACTGAAGCTTTCTTT.

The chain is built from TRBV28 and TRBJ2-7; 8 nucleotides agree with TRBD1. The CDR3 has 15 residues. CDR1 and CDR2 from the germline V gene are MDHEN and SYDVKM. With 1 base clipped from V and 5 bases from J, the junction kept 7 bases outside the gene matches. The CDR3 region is CASSLSTGGWNEQYF. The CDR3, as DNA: TGTGCCAGCAGTTTATCAACAGGGGGGTGGAACGAGCAGTACTTC.

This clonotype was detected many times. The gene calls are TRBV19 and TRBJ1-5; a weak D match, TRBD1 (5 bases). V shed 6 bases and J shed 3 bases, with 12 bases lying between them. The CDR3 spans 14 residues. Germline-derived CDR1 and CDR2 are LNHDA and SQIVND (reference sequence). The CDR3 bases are TGTGCCAGTAGGTACAGGCGCCTCAATCAGCCCCAGCATTTT. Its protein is CASRYRRLNQPQHF.

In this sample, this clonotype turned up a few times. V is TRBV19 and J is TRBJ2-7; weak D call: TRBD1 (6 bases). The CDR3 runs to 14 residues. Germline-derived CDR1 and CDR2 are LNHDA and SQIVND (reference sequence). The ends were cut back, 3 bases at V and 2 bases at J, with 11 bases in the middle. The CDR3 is CASSIQGSTYEQYF. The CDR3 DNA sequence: TGTGCCAGTAGTATCCAGGGGTCAACCTACGAGCAGTACTTC. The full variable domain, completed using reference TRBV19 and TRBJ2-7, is DGGITQSPKYLFRKEGQNVTLSCEQNLNHDAMYWYRQDPGQGLRLIYYSQIVNDFQKGDIAEGYSVSREKKESFPLTVTSAQKNPTAFYLCASSIQGSTYEQYFGPGTRLTVT.

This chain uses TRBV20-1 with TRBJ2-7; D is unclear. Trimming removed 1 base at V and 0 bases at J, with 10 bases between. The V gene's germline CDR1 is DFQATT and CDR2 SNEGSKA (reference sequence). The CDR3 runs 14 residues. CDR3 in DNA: TGCAGTGCTAGAGGTCCCTCGATCTCCTACGAGCAGTACTTC. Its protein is CSARGPSISYEQYF.

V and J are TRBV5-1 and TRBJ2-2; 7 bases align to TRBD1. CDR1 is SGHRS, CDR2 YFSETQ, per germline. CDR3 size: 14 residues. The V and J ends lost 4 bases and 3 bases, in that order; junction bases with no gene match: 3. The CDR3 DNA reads TGCGCCAGCAGCAGGGGGCCGGACACCGGGGAGCTGTTTTTT. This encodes CASSRGPDTGELFF.

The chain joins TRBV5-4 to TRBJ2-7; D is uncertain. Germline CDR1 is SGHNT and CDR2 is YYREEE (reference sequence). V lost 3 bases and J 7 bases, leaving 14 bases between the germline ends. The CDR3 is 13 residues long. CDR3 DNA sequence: TGTGCCAGCAGCTGGTCTCCCCACCTAGAGCAGTACTTC. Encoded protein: CASSWSPHLEQYF.

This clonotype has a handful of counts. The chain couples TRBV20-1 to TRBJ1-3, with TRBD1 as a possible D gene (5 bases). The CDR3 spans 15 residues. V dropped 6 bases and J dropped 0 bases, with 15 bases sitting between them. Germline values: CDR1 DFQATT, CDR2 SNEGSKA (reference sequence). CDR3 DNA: TGCAGTGCCTTTATGGGACCGCCCTCTGGAAACACCATATATTTT. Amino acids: CSAFMGPPSGNTIYF.

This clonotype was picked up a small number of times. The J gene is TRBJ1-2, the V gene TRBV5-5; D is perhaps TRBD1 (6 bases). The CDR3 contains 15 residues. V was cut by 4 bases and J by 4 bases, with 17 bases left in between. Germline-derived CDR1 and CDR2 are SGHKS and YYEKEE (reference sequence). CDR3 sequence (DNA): TGTGCCAGCAGCATGAATCAGGGGTATGGCTATGGCTACACCTTC. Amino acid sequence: CASSMNQGYGYGYTF. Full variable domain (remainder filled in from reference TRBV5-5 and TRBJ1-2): DAGVTQSPTHLIKTRGQQVTLRCSPISGHKSVSWYQQVLGQGPQFIFQYYEKEERGRGNFPDRFSARQFPNYSSELNVNALLLGDSALYLCASSMNQGYGYGYTFGSGTRLTVV.

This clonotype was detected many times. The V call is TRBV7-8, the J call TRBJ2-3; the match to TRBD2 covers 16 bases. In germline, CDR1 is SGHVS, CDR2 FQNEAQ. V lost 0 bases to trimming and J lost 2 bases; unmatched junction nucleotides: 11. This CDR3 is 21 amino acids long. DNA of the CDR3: TGTGCCAGCAGCTTAGCGTATGGGGGACTAGCGGGAGGGAGGTACACAGATACGCAGTATTTT. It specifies CASSLAYGGLAGGRYTDTQYF.

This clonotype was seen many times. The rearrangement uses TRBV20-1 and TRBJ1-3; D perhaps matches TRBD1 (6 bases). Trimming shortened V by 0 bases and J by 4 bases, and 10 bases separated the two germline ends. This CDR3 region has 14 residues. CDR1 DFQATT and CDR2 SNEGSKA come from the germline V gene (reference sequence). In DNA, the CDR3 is TGCAGTGCTAGAGAGAACAGGGACGGAAACACCATATATTTT. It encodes CSARENRDGNTIYF.

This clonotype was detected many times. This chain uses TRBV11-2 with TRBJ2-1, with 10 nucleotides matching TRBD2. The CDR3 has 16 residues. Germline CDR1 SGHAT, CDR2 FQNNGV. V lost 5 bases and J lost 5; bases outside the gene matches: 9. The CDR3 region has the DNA TGTGCCAGCAGCCCGTACAGACTAGCGGGCGACAATGAGCAGTTCTTC. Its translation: CASSPYRLAGDNEQFF.

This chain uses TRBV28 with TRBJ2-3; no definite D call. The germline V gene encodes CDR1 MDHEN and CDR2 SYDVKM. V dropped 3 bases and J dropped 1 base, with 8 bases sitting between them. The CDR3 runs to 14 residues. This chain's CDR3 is CASSFLDRTDTQYF. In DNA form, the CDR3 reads TGTGCCAGCAGTTTCCTAGATCGCACAGATACGCAGTATTTT.

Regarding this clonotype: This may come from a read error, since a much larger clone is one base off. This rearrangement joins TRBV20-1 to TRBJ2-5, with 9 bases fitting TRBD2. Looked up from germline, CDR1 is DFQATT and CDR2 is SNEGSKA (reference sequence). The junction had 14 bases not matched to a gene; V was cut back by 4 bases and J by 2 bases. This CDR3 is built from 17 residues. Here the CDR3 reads CSATPTLIAGEQETQYF. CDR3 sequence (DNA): TGCAGTGCTACCCCGACACTGATAGCGGGGGAGCAAGAGACCCAGTACTTC.

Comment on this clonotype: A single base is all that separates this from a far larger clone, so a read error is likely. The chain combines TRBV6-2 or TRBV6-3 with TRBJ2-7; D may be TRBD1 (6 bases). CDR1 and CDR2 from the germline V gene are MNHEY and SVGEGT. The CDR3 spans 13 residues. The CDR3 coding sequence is TGTGCCAGCAGCTTGGACAGCCGCTACGGGCAGTACTTC. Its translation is CASSLDSRYGQYF.

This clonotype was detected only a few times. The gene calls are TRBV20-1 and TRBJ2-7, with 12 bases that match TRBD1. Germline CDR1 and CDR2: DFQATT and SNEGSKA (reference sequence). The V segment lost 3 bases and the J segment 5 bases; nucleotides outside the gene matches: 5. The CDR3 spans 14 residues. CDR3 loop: CSASRDRGHNEQYF. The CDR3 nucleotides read TGCAGTGCTAGCCGGGACAGGGGGCATAACGAGCAGTACTTC.

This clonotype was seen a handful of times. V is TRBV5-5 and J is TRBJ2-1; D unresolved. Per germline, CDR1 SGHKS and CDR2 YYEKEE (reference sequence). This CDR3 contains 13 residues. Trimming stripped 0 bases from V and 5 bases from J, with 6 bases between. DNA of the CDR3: TGTGCCAGCAGCTTGGGTCACGACAATGAGCAGTTCTTC. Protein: CASSLGHDNEQFF. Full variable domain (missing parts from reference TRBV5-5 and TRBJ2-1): DAGVTQSPTHLIKTRGQQVTLRCSPISGHKSVSWYQQVLGQGPQFIFQYYEKEERGRGNFPDRFSARQFPNYSSELNVNALLLGDSALYLCASSLGHDNEQFFGPGTRLTVL.

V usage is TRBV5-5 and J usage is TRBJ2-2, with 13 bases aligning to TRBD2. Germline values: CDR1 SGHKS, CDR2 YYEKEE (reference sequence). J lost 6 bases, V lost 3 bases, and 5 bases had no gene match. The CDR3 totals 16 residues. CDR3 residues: CASSWGLAGLAGELFF. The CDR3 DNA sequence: TGTGCCAGCAGCTGGGGACTAGCGGGACTAGCCGGGGAGCTGTTTTTT.

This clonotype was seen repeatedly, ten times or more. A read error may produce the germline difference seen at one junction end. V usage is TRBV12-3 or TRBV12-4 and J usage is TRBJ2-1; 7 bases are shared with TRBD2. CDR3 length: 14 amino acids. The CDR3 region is CASSLAGSYNEQFF. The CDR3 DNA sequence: TGTGCCAGCAGCTTAGCGGGTTCCTACAATGAGCAGTTCTTC.

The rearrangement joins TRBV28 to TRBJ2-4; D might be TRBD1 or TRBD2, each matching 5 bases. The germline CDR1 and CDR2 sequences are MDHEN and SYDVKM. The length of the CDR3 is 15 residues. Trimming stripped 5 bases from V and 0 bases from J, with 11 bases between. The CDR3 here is CASSEPGGAKNIQYF. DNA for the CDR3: TGTGCCAGCAGTGAACCTGGGGGAGCCAAAAACATTCAGTACTTC.

CDR3 loop: CASSDDQEIYNEQFF. The CDR3 DNA is TGTGCCAGTAGCGACGACCAGGAGATCTACAATGAGCAGTTCTTC. This chain uses TRBV19 with TRBJ2-1; D unresolved. The V and J ends lost 6 bases and 3 bases respectively, with 15 bases between them. The germline V gene has CDR1 LNHDA and CDR2 SQIVND (reference sequence). CDR3 length equals 15 residues.